This TCR beta chain was recorded in a study of cytomegalovirus exposure and HLA in healthy donors. In the study overall: A prior study identified 100 million to 130 million unique TCR beta sequences from 200 million or so T cells. Findings of the study overall: Association of a missense DCLRE1C variant with TCR beta V- and J-gene trimming was reported in a later analysis.

As for this clone: Its antigen is not identified.

In the PCR, 60 Vbeta and 13 Jbeta primers were used. Generated by immunoSEQ multiplex PCR, the TCRdb table keeps only in-frame clones and is missing some. The repertoire holds approximately 210,000 clones, with over 60% as singletons. V lost 0 bases, J lost 8 bases, and 19 bases lay in between. This CDR3 has 16 amino acids. Germline values: CDR1 MNHEY, CDR2 SVGAGI. The TCR comes from a woman between 35 and 50 years old in good health and CMV-seronegative. The chain has TRBV6-5 and TRBJ1-2; possible D gene TRBD1, 6 bases. The sequenced material came from PBMCs. CDR3 DNA: TGTGCCAGCAGTTACTCGGGCGGGGGGCGCGACCTGGGCTACACCTTC. Translating it yields CASSYSGGGRDLGYTF.